This is a list of T cell receptor beta chains from one sample in a study of cytomegalovirus exposure and HLA in healthy donors. Sequenced by immunoSEQ multiplex PCR; TCRdb stores in-frame clones only, minus some. The profile shows 120,000 or so clones, 80% of them singletons. Sequenced: PBMCs. The receptors derive from a man aged 25 to 40 in good health and CMV-seropositive. The CDR3 runs from the conserved cysteine through the conserved F or W. A D gene is named only where the DNA matches it firmly. Not all rows give a size; the values are once, few, many and, for expanded clones, a class.

cdr3_length	d_call	v_call	j_call	clone_size	cdr3_nt	cdr3_aa
14	-	TRBV9	TRBJ2-5	few	TGTGCCAGCAACTCGGGCTCGAGGGGGGAGACCCAGTACTTC	CASNSGSRGETQYF
15	TRBD2	TRBV13	TRBJ2-7	-	TGTGCCAGCAGCTTAGCTAGCGGGGTCACCTACGAGCAGTACTTC	CASSLASGVTYEQYF
14	TRBD1	TRBV9	TRBJ1-1	-	TGTGCCAGCAGCGTCACAGGGGAAGGAACTGAAGCTTTCTTT	CASSVTGEGTEAFF
19	TRBD2	TRBV5-1	TRBJ2-5	-	TGCGCCAGCAGCTTGGACGGACTAGCGGGGGTTGGTTCGGAAGAGACCCAGTACTTC	CASSLDGLAGVGSEETQYF
14	TRBD2	TRBV6-1	TRBJ2-2	-	TGTGCCAGCAGTGAAAGCGGGGGGACCGGGGAGCTGTTTTTT	CASSESGGTGELFF
20	TRBD2	TRBV5-1	TRBJ2-2	-	TGCGCCAGCAGCCCATCCGGGACTAGCGACCCCAATTCGAACACCGGGGAGCTGTTTTTT	CASSPSGTSDPNSNTGELFF
14	-	TRBV11-2	TRBJ2-3	-	TGTGCCAGCAGCTTAAGTCGCACTTCAGATACGCAGTATTTT	CASSLSRTSDTQYF
17	-	TRBV11-2	TRBJ1-4	-	TGTGCCAGCAGCTTATATGAAACAGTCGCAACTAATGAAAAACTGTTTTTT	CASSLYETVATNEKLFF
17	TRBD1	TRBV10-2	TRBJ1-2	-	TGCGCCAGCAGTGGGGGATTCACAGGGGCCTCTGACTATGGCTACACCTTC	CASSGGFTGASDYGYTF
12	-	TRBV29-1	TRBJ1-6	-	TGCAGCGTCGGGGGAGTGAATTCACCCCTCCACTTT	CSVGGVNSPLHF
16	-	TRBV19	TRBJ1-6	-	TGTGCCAGTAGTATAGTACTCGGGGTGAGGAATTCACCCCTCCACTTT	CASSIVLGVRNSPLHF